Here is one TCR beta chain with its context. The entry originates in a study of blood T cell repertoires in COVID-19. In the study overall: Material from acute and convalescent COVID-19 was sourced from the United States, Italy and Spain. Sources were T cells, B-cell-depleted T cells, or PBMCs; the material itself was cDNA or gDNA.

The cohort comprised adults aged 18 to 89 years residing in approximately 25 US areas. Data came from immunoSEQ multiplex PCR; TCRdb stores just in-frame clones and leaves some out. Of some 250,000 clones listed, about 91% were seen once; the top ten hold roughly 1.2%. V was pared by 4 bases and J by 1 base, with 19 bases between. In germline, CDR1 is MGHRA, CDR2 YSYEKL. This CDR3 comprises 17 residues. The sample taken for sequencing was PBMCs or T cells enriched from blood (not recorded which). This TCR was sampled from a human donor in a cohort exposed to, infected with or recovered from COVID-19 (not recorded which). The donor label of this sample is uncertain. V is TRBV4-1 and J is TRBJ1-1; D is ambiguous. The CDR3 nucleotides are TGCGCCAGCAGCCGAAGCCCAGTCGTAGCCGGGAACACTGAAGCTTTCTTT. Amino acid sequence: CASSRSPVVAGNTEAFF.